The TCR beta chain described here comes from a study of cytomegalovirus exposure and HLA in healthy donors. PCR was performed using 60 Vbeta and 13 Jbeta primers. Clones were read by immunoSEQ multiplex PCR, and TCRdb kept only the in-frame ones, dropping some. The sample shows under 200,000 clones, 71% of them seen only once. Study-level points and caveats: Several top significant clusters appeared, in a later analysis, to be linked to common viral pathogens. Looking again later, the authors saw that most CMV-associated TCR beta chains seemed HLA-restricted. There were a few CMV-associated chains whose specificity for CMV antigens was confirmed in vitro.

The CDR3 is 14 residues long. V lost 6 bases to trimming and J lost 1 base, with 10 bases between them. The germline CDR1 and CDR2 sequences are ENHRY and SYGVKD. Concerning this clone: Its specificity is unknown.

The chain carries TRBV10-3 and TRBJ1-5, with TRBD1 as a possible D gene (5 bases). The sequence was obtained from a woman aged 25 to 39 in good health and CMV-seronegative. Sequencing input: PBMCs. CDR3 DNA sequence: TGTGCCATCAGCAGGGAGGTAAGCAATCAGCCCCAGCATTTT. Protein product: CAISREVSNQPQHF.